Only one count was recorded for the clone carrying this T cell receptor beta chain. Its antigen is unknown. As for time point: week 5, during vaccination. Topical imiquimod was applied with each vaccine dose, which held 300 ug of mutant IDH1 20-mer peptide. The entry originates in a study of a mutant IDH1 vaccine in newly diagnosed glioma. Study in general: Scheduled for weeks 1, 3, 5, 7, 11, 15, 19 and 23, eight vaccinations were given to patients. The study, taken as a whole, reports: Among patients, around 95% showed immune responses induced by the vaccine.

TCRdb keeps only in-frame clones here, not all; method: immunoSEQ multiplex PCR. This repertoire shows roughly 50,000 clones, around 81% found once; its top ten account for approximately 3.1%. This CDR3 is built from 14 residues. Germline loops: CDR1 LGHNA, CDR2 YNFKEQ. Trimming cost V 3 bases and J 3 bases; bases outside gene matches: 3. This rearrangement joins TRBV4-2 to TRBJ2-7; 9 positions match TRBD1. The TCR originated in a man aged 30-40 years with glioma. The input for sequencing was PBMCs, taken from a glioma patient whose treatment included an IDH1 peptide vaccine. This CDR3 reads CASSHDRGFYEQYF. The CDR3 region has the DNA TGTGCCAGCAGCCACGACAGGGGGTTCTACGAGCAGTACTTC.